Each of the 14 T cell receptor beta chains below was sequenced from the same sample in a study of blood T cell repertoires in COVID-19. The assay was immunoSEQ multiplex PCR, and TCRdb's table has in-frame clones only and misses some. The sample contains 130,000 or so clones, 70% to 90% of which appear only once. The sample was peripheral blood. The receptors were sampled from a woman aged 55 to 70 with acute or convalescent COVID-19.

The V gene is TRBV4-1, the J gene TRBJ2-2; 11 nucleotides align to TRBD2. The length of the CDR3 is 15 residues. V was clipped by 1 base and J by 6 bases; unmatched bases: 1. From germline, CDR1 is MGHRA and CDR2 YSYEKL. CDR3 sequence (DNA): TGCGCCAGCAGCCAAGGGGGACTAGCGGCCGGGGAGCTGTTTTTT. It specifies CASSQGGLAAGELFF.

The V and J genes are TRBV9 and TRBJ2-7, with D perhaps TRBD1 (6 bases). The CDR3 sequence is 15 residues long. The germline V gene encodes CDR1 SGDLS and CDR2 YYNGEE. Trimming removed 0 bases from V and 4 bases from J, with 14 bases in between. CDR3 sequence reads: CASSVATGTMYEQYF. The CDR3, as DNA: TGTGCCAGCAGCGTAGCGACAGGCACTATGTACGAGCAGTACTTC.

This clone was picked up many times. The chain links TRBV5-1 to TRBJ1-1, with a weak D call TRBD1 (6 bases). With 4 bases removed from V and 1 base from J, the gap between germline ends came to 17 bases. The CDR3 totals 16 residues. CDR1 and CDR2 from the germline V gene are SGHRS and YFSETQ. The CDR3 region is CASSRLGGPSNTEAFF. The CDR3 DNA reads TGCGCCAGCAGCCGCCTGGGGGGGCCTTCGAACACTGAAGCTTTCTTT.

As to this clone: The junction departs from the called germline gene at one end, perhaps through a read error. The chain combines TRBV23-1 with TRBJ1-6; 9 bases are a match to TRBD1. TRBV23-1 is marked as an open reading frame, function uncertain. This CDR3 has 18 amino acids. The CDR3, as DNA: TGCGCCAGCAATCAACGGGACAGGGTTGAAGAGGATAATTCACCCCTCCACTTT. Its protein is CASNQRDRVEEDNSPLHF.

This clone was seen a single time. The V call is TRBV27, the J call TRBJ2-7, with D perhaps matching TRBD1 (7 bases). The germline V and J ends were trimmed by 5 bases and 3 bases, with 11 bases remaining between them. CDR3 length: 13 residues. Germline CDR1 is MNHEY and CDR2 is SMNVEV (reference sequence). The CDR3 nucleotides are TGTGCCAGCAGTCAGGGGGGAAACTACGAGCAGTACTTC. Translated, it gives CASSQGGNYEQYF.

V gene TRBV6-5 combines with J gene TRBJ1-1; D possibly corresponds to TRBD1 (5 bases). The CDR3 loop spans 14 amino acids. From germline, CDR1 is MNHEY and CDR2 SVGAGI. The V end lost 2 bases, the J end lost 1 base, and 8 bases lay between the germline ends. CDR3 loop: CASSYGGTNTEAFF. In DNA form, the CDR3 reads TGTGCCAGCAGTTACGGGGGGACGAACACTGAAGCTTTCTTT.

The CDR3 is CSATSSNTQYF. CDR3 coding DNA: TGCAGTGCTACCTCGAGTAATACGCAGTATTTT. The genes are TRBV20-1 and TRBJ2-3; D is unclear. The V end lost 4 bases, the J end lost 7 bases, and 9 bases lay between the germline ends. CDR1 is DFQATT and CDR2 is SNEGSKA in the germline V gene (reference sequence). The CDR3 contains 11 residues.

J is TRBJ2-3 and V is TRBV3-1 (or the pseudogene TRBV3-2); 8 positions agree with TRBD2. V lost 2 bases, J lost 5 bases, and 9 bases stayed unmatched. The CDR3 covers 16 residues. Germline loops: CDR1 LGHDT, CDR2 YNNKEL (reference sequence). CDR3 amino acids: CASSQTGTRGGDTQYF. The CDR3 bases are TGTGCCAGCAGCCAAACCGGGACTAGGGGGGGAGATACGCAGTATTTT.

The chain joins TRBV5-1 to TRBJ1-2; possible D gene TRBD1, 5 bases. From germline, CDR1 is SGHRS and CDR2 YFSETQ. V gave up 3 bases and J gave up 7 bases, with 19 bases separating them. CDR3 length: 15 amino acids. CDR3 nucleotide sequence: TGCGCCAGCAGCTCGGGGGTGCAGCTCAGGCTTGGCTACACCTTC. It codes for CASSSGVQLRLGYTF.

The chain carries TRBV12-3 or TRBV12-4 and TRBJ2-7, with no clear D. The ends were cut back, 5 bases at V and 6 bases at J, with 14 bases in the middle. The CDR3 sequence is 13 residues long. The CDR3 DNA follows: TGTGCCAGCAGTCCCCGGTATCCCGGCGAGCAGTACTTC. It translates to CASSPRYPGEQYF.

V and J are TRBV6-5 and TRBJ1-2; no firm D call. CDR3 length: 15 residues. V dropped 4 bases and J dropped 2 bases, with 14 bases sitting between them. Per the germline V gene, CDR1 is MNHEY and CDR2 is SVGAGI. CDR3 nucleotides: TGTGCCAGCAGTTCCGTAGTCGACGGGAACTATGGCTACACCTTC. Its translation is CASSSVVDGNYGYTF.

CDR3 sequence reads: CASRKDRPPYEQYF. The DNA for the CDR3 is TGTGCCAGCAGAAAGGACAGGCCGCCCTACGAGCAGTACTTC. The gene calls are TRBV6-5 and TRBJ2-7; 7 nucleotides align to TRBD1. V lost 6 bases to trimming and J lost 2 bases; unmatched junction nucleotides: 7. Germline loops: CDR1 MNHEY, CDR2 SVGAGI. CDR3 length: 14 residues.

V gene TRBV18 combines with J gene TRBJ2-7, with 9 nucleotides matching TRBD1. CDR3 length: 16 amino acids. From germline, CDR1 is KGHSH and CDR2 LQKENI. The junction had 5 bases not matched to a gene; V was cut back by 2 bases and J by 0 bases. In DNA, the CDR3 is TGTGCCAGCTCACCAAGGGACAGGGTCATCTCCTACGAGCAGTACTTC. Amino acid sequence: CASSPRDRVISYEQYF.

This clone was counted a few times. The V and J genes are TRBV5-1 and TRBJ1-6; TRBD1 matches 11 bases. V was pared by 2 bases and J by 0 bases, with 7 bases of the junction left unmatched. This CDR3 region has 19 residues. CDR1 and CDR2 from the germline V gene are SGHRS and YFSETQ. CDR3 bases: TGCGCCAGCAGCTTACGGGACAGGGGGATGAGCTCCTATAATTCACCCCTCCACTTT. Translated, it gives CASSLRDRGMSSYNSPLHF.